These T cell receptor beta chains were read from a single sample in a study of high-grade serous ovarian cancer treatment subgroups. Here immunoSEQ multiplex PCR was the method, and the copy in TCRdb shows in-frame clones only, minus some. This repertoire shows just over 35,000 clones, 79% found once; its top ten account for 3.1%. The specimen sequenced was tumor tissue. These receptors came from a human donor with high-grade serous ovarian cancer. Each CDR3 is given with its conserved first and last residue. The D gene is left open where the match is weak.

d_call	v_call	j_call	cdr3_aa
TRBD1	TRBV10-3	TRBJ1-2	CAISGGGQVGYGYTF
-	TRBV28	TRBJ1-1	CASGGTEAFF
TRBD1	TRBV27	TRBJ2-7	CASSLKGLGTGPYEQYF
-	TRBV13	TRBJ2-1	CASSFLGIEQFF
-	TRBV6-5	TRBJ2-2	CASSASIINTGELFF
-	TRBV7-9	TRBJ1-1	CASSARDTGQAFF
-	TRBV6-6	TRBJ1-5	CASSYWDQPQHF
-	TRBV10-3	TRBJ2-1	CAISESGNYNEQFF
-	TRBV5-6	TRBJ1-1	CASSLALGTGITEAFF
TRBD2	TRBV19	TRBJ2-5	CASSATSGQETQYF
TRBD1	TRBV28	TRBJ2-7	CATTGGTYEQYF
-	TRBV15	TRBJ2-4	CATSRAQGKNIQYF
-	TRBV5-6	TRBJ1-3	CASSLGELASGNTIYF
-	TRBV5-5	TRBJ2-7	CASSLASSYEQYF
TRBD2	TRBV27	TRBJ2-1	CASSLFASGGNEQFF
-	TRBV11-2	TRBJ2-1	CASGHVGYNEQFF
-	TRBV25-1	TRBJ2-7	CASSEWDGGPRAYEQYF
-	TRBV5-1	TRBJ1-1	CASSPINMGTEAFF
-	TRBV5-1	TRBJ1-1	CASSFTGPSMNTEAFF
TRBD1	TRBV4-1	TRBJ1-2	CASSVDRDYGYTF
-	TRBV30	TRBJ1-2	CAWSVRQGRANGYTF
TRBD1	TRBV4-3	TRBJ2-3	CASSQGGDRGTDTQYF
-	TRBV19	TRBJ1-1	CASSMMGVNTEAFF
TRBD1	TRBV5-1	TRBJ2-7	CASRVRTGYSYEQYF
-	TRBV7-2	TRBJ1-2	CASSLALPGRKNYGYTF
-	TRBV6-5	TRBJ2-1	CASSYLAIQQFF
-	TRBV11-2	TRBJ1-1	CASSPGRMNTEAFF
-	TRBV6-5	TRBJ1-1	CASLGNIEAFF
-	TRBV4-1	TRBJ2-3	CASSQDSGATTQYF